The sequence of this T cell receptor (beta chain) was determined in a study of post-analysis software for immune sequencing data. Germline V lookup: CDR1 SGDLS, CDR2 YYNGEE. The CDR3 runs to 16 residues. V trimming: 4 bases; J trimming: 4 bases; junction bases outside the gene matches: 13. In this sample, this clonotype turned up a few times. What it binds is not known. Study-level results: With TRBV5-6, TRBV5-1 and TRBV20-1 included, about five TRBV segments were more frequent in patients than in controls.

Unique molecular identifiers were carried by the TCR beta cDNA libraries. MiXCR, applied by TCRdb to the PCR reads, yields one record per CDR3 protein. The sample has fewer than 600,000 distinct CDR3 sequences; over 35% are singletons. The sequenced material came from blood. This TCR was recovered from a girl aged 10 to 17 with multiple sclerosis. This chain connects TRBV9 to TRBJ2-7, with TRBD1 matching over 8 bases. The CDR3 sequence: CASSPLGTGPDYEQYF. The CDR3 DNA follows: TGTGCCAGCAGCCCCCTGGGGACAGGACCCGATTACGAGCAGTACTTC.